This section outlines one TCR beta chain sequence together with its context. These data are taken from a study of blood T cell repertoires in COVID-19. Study background: The study drew acute and convalescent COVID-19 samples from the United States, Italy and Spain. From T cells, B-cell-depleted T cells, or PBMCs came the material, which was cDNA or gDNA.

V shed 4 bases and J 4 bases; nucleotides not matched to a gene: 10. The CDR3 consists of 15 residues. The V gene's germline CDR1 is SGHNT and CDR2 YYREEE (reference sequence). Seattle's enrolled individuals joined amid active infection and were then monitored longitudinally. Generated by immunoSEQ multiplex PCR, the TCRdb table keeps only in-frame clones and is missing some. The sample has about 150,000 clones, approximately 86% seen once; the top ten hold 6.5% to 7.5%. This TCR came from an elderly man with COVID-19, enrolled during active disease. The chain recombines TRBV5-4 with TRBJ1-1, with 7 nucleotides matching TRBD1. Sequences were obtained from peripheral blood. CDR3 protein: CASSARLQGSTEAFF. DNA of the CDR3: TGTGCCAGCAGCGCACGCTTACAGGGGTCCACTGAAGCTTTCTTT.